This T cell receptor (beta chain) was profiled in a study of regulatory T cells in long-lasting Graves disease. Across the whole study: Patients met the persistent Graves' disease definition after over 5 years of antithyroid drugs with positive TSH receptor antibodies.

V shed 5 bases and J shed 4 bases, with 10 bases lying between them. CDR1 is SGHRS, CDR2 YFSETQ, per germline. The CDR3 is 14 amino acids. TCR beta libraries were built with iRepertoire HTBI primers and Arm-PCR of CDR3 regions. TCRdb reanalysed the multiplex PCR reads using MiXCR and keeps one entry per CDR3 protein. The data contain a few hundred thousand distinct CDR3 sequences, roughly 25% of them seen just once; the ten biggest clones take up 25% to 30%. This clonotype has just a few counts. Its antigen is undetermined. Study-level points and caveats: Persistent patients shared more public clonotypes (about 2,700) than new patients (approximately 900). Persistent disease showed a preference for TRBV28, TRBJ1-2 and TRBJ2-5. Accuracy may have been reduced by the small sample size.

As to time point: persistent/refractory GD, antithyroid drugs over 5 years with positive TRAb. RNA isolated from PBMCs was used to make the TCR library. The chain carries TRBV5-1 and TRBJ1-6; D unclear. Sample: peripheral blood mononuclear cells (PBMCs), taken when the disease was refractory, from a patient treated with antithyroid drugs. This clonotype was obtained from a woman aged 40 to 50 with Graves disease. CDR3 sequence (DNA): TGCGCCAGCAGGGTTGGGGAGTATAATTCACCCCTCCACTTT. Its protein is CASRVGEYNSPLHF.